Below, 17 T cell receptor beta chains from the same sample are listed, as sequenced in a study of blood T cell repertoires in COVID-19. Profiled with immunoSEQ multiplex PCR; TCRdb holds only in-frame clones, not every one. The sample lists 90,000 to 130,000 clones, 70% to 90% occurring once. The sample consisted of peripheral blood. The receptors shown here come from a human donor in a cohort sampled during active COVID-19.

The genes are TRBV6-2 or TRBV6-3 and TRBJ2-1; TRBD2 matches at 10 bases. This CDR3 is built from 17 residues. The V gene's germline CDR1 is MNHEY and CDR2 SVGEGT. The V and J ends lost 5 bases and 8 bases, in that order; junction bases with no gene match: 15. In nucleotides, the CDR3 is TGTGCCAGCAGTCCGGGACTAGCGACCCGGAGTTCCGATGAGCAGTTCTTC. This codes for CASSPGLATRSSDEQFF.

The V gene is TRBV6-4, the J gene TRBJ2-1; 12 nucleotides align to TRBD2. Trimming at V came to 2 bases and at J to 4 bases, leaving 15 bases not matched to a gene. From germline, CDR1 is MRHNA and CDR2 SNTAGT. The CDR3 covers 20 residues. CDR3 in amino acids: CASSDGPRRGLAGSYNEQFF. In DNA, the CDR3 is TGTGCCAGCAGTGACGGACCGCGTCGAGGACTAGCGGGGTCATACAATGAGCAGTTCTTC.

The table lists this clone with a few counts. The chain joins TRBV5-1 to TRBJ2-2; no firm D call. The CDR3 runs 15 residues. Germline CDR1 reads SGHRS; CDR2 reads YFSETQ. The V end lost 0 bases, the J end lost 0 bases, and 6 bases lay between the germline ends. The CDR3: CASSLGTANTGELFF. In DNA, the CDR3 is TGCGCCAGCAGCTTGGGTACAGCGAACACCGGGGAGCTGTTTTTT.

This chain joins TRBV7-2 and TRBJ2-1, with D perhaps matching TRBD2 (6 bases). Germline CDR1 reads SGHTA; CDR2 reads FQGNSA. Trimming cost V 2 bases and J 9 bases, with 23 bases left between them. CDR3 length equals 17 residues. CDR3 in amino acids: CASSLYETRAADGEQFF. For the CDR3, the DNA is TGTGCCAGCAGCTTATACGAGACTAGGGCTGCAGATGGTGAGCAGTTCTTC.

This clone showed up just once. The chain combines TRBV7-2 with TRBJ1-2; D possibly corresponds to TRBD1 (5 bases). The CDR3 sequence is 15 residues long. Trimming pared 0 bases from V and 4 bases from J, leaving 12 bases between. Germline V lookup: CDR1 SGHTA, CDR2 FQGNSA. The CDR3 is CASSLAAQGRYGYTF. CDR3 nucleotide sequence: TGTGCCAGCAGCTTAGCGGCCCAGGGCCGCTATGGCTACACCTTC.

The chain links TRBV3-1 (or the pseudogene TRBV3-2) to TRBJ1-4, with a tentative D call TRBD1 (5 bases). Deletions cut 5 bases from V and 4 bases from J, with 14 bases between. The length of the CDR3 is 15 residues. Per the germline V gene, CDR1 is LGHDT and CDR2 is YNNKEL (reference sequence). The CDR3 coding sequence is TGTGCCAGCAGCAGGGGCAGGAAACTTAATGAAAAACTGTTTTTT. Encoded protein: CASSRGRKLNEKLFF.

Here the CDR3 reads CASSGLAGGRGNEQFF. DNA of the CDR3: TGCGCCAGCAGCGGTCTAGCGGGAGGGCGGGGCAATGAGCAGTTCTTC. The chain employs TRBV4-1 and TRBJ2-1; 12 bases align to TRBD2. Trimming cost V 5 bases and J 6 bases; bases outside gene matches: 8. Per the germline V gene, CDR1 is MGHRA and CDR2 is YSYEKL. This CDR3 is built from 16 residues.

The chain carries TRBV19 and TRBJ2-7, with TRBD1 matching 8 bases. Looked up from germline, CDR1 is LNHDA and CDR2 is SQIVND (reference sequence). V lost 9 bases to trimming and J lost 4 bases; unmatched junction nucleotides: 11. This CDR3 is built from 14 residues. The CDR3 reads CASQPGGRVYEQYF. The CDR3 DNA reads as TGTGCCAGCCAGCCAGGGGGCAGGGTTTACGAGCAGTACTTC.

In this sample, this clone turned up once. The genes are TRBV11-2 and TRBJ2-3; D gene ambiguous. This CDR3 is 13 amino acids long. Trimming removed 5 bases at V and 2 bases at J, with 8 bases between. CDR1 is SGHAT and CDR2 is FQNNGV in the germline V gene. As DNA, the CDR3 is TGTGCCAGCAGCACCCCTACCACAGATACGCAGTATTTT. As protein: CASSTPTTDTQYF. Filled out from reference TRBV11-2 and TRBJ2-3, the complete variable domain reads EAGVAQSPRYKIIEKRQSVAFWCNPISGHATLYWYQQILGQGPKLLIQFQNNGVVDDSQLPKDRFSAERLKGVDSTLKIQPAKLEDSAVYLCASSTPTTDTQYFGPGTRLTVL.

This clone was picked up a small number of times. V and J are TRBV5-4 and TRBJ2-4, with 9 bases matching TRBD2. This CDR3 region has 17 residues. With 4 bases clipped from V and 6 bases from J, the junction kept 14 bases outside the gene matches. The germline gives CDR1 SGHNT, CDR2 YYREEE (reference sequence). The CDR3: CASSVAGAGGPINIQYF. CDR3 DNA: TGTGCCAGCAGCGTCGCGGGGGCGGGAGGGCCCATAAACATTCAGTACTTC.

This clone occurred once. The rearrangement joins TRBV11-2 to TRBJ2-3; 10 bases align to TRBD2. Germline V gene data show CDR1 as SGHAT and CDR2 as FQNNGV. There are 15 residues in the CDR3. V shed 5 bases, J shed 1 base, and the junction held 3 bases outside the gene matches. This CDR3 reads CASSLGTSGTDTQYF. CDR3 coding DNA: TGTGCCAGCAGCCTCGGGACTAGCGGCACAGATACGCAGTATTTT.

The chain combines TRBV4-2 with TRBJ2-1; a weak D match, TRBD1 (5 bases). Per germline, CDR1 LGHNA and CDR2 YNFKEQ. This CDR3 has 17 residues. The V end was cut by 0 bases, the J end by 0 bases, with 12 bases between. CDR3 DNA: TGTGCCAGCAGCCAAGAACCGGACATGAGCTCCTACAATGAGCAGTTCTTC. Protein product: CASSQEPDMSSYNEQFF.

The chain uses TRBV7-9 and TRBJ2-3; 13 positions match TRBD2. CDR3 size: 16 residues. Trimming removed 5 bases from V and 4 bases from J; junction bases left unmatched: 6. Germline CDR1 reads SEHNR; CDR2 reads FQNEAQ (reference sequence). The CDR3 DNA reads TGTGCCAGCAGCCCCTCACTAGCGGGAGGGCCAGATACGCAGTATTTT. Protein sequence: CASSPSLAGGPDTQYF.

The rearrangement links TRBV18 to TRBJ1-2; TRBD1 aligns across 8 bases. The ends lost 3 bases at V and 6 bases at J; junction bases unmatched: 3. The CDR3 runs 13 residues. Germline V gene lookup returns CDR1 KGHSH and CDR2 LQKENI. The CDR3 coding sequence is TGTGCCAGCTCACCCTCAGGGGGCCATGGCTACACCTTC. This codes for CASSPSGGHGYTF.

J is TRBJ2-6 and V is TRBV19; TRBD1 aligns across 9 bases. Germline CDR1 is LNHDA and CDR2 is SQIVND (reference sequence). This CDR3 has 19 residues. Losses at the gene ends were 9 bases for V and 0 bases for J; bases not matched to a gene: 15. The CDR3 nucleotides read TGTGCCAGCCGATCGAGAATCGGGACAGGGACCTCTGGGGCCAACGTCCTGACTTTC. This codes for CASRSRIGTGTSGANVLTF.

The chain combines TRBV7-9 with TRBJ2-2; 10 bases fit TRBD1. The junction had 10 bases not matched to a gene; V was cut back by 5 bases and J by 7 bases. This CDR3 has 16 residues. CDR1 and CDR2 from the germline V gene are SEHNR and FQNEAQ (reference sequence). The CDR3 reads CASSPGQGDKGGELFF. The CDR3 coding sequence is TGTGCCAGCAGCCCCGGACAGGGGGATAAGGGCGGGGAGCTGTTTTTT.

V gene TRBV19 combines with J gene TRBJ1-4; TRBD1 aligns across 7 bases. Germline V gives CDR1 LNHDA, CDR2 SQIVND (reference sequence). V lost 6 bases and J lost 2; bases outside the gene matches: 6. This CDR3 contains 15 residues. CDR3 in DNA: TGTGCCAGTAGGGGGGCAGGGGGTACTAATGAAAAACTGTTTTTT. It is translated as CASRGAGGTNEKLFF.